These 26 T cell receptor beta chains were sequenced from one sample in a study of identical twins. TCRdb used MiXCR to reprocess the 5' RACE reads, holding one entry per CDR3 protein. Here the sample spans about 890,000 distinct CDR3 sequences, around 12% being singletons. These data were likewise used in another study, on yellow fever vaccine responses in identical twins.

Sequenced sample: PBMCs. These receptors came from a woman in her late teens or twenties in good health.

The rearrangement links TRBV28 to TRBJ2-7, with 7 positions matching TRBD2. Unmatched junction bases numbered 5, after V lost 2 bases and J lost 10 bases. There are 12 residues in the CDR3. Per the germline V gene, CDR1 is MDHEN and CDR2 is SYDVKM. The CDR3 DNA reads TGTGCCAGCAGTTTACCCCGGGGACTACAGTACTTC. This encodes CASSLPRGLQYF.

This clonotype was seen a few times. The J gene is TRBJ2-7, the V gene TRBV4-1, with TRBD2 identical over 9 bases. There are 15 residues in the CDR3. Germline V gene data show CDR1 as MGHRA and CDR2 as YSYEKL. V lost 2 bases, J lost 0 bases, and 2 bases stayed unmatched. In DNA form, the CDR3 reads TGCGCCAGCAGCCAACGGACTAGCGTCTCCTACGAGCAGTACTTC. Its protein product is CASSQRTSVSYEQYF.

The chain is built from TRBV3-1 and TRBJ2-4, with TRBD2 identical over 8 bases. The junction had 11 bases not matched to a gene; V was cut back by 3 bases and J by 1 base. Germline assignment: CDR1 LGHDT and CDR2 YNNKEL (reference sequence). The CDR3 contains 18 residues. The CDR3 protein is CASSQEKAGVGAKNIQYF. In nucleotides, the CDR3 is TGTGCCAGCAGCCAGGAAAAAGCGGGGGTTGGGGCCAAAAACATTCAGTACTTC.

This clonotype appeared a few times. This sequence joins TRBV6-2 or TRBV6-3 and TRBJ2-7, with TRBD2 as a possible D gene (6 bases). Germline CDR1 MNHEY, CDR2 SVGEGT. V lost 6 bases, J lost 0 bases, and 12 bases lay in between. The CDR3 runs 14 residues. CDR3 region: CASRRGTVSYEQYV. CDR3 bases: TGTGCCAGCAGGCGCGGGACGGTCTCCTACGAGCAGTACGTC.

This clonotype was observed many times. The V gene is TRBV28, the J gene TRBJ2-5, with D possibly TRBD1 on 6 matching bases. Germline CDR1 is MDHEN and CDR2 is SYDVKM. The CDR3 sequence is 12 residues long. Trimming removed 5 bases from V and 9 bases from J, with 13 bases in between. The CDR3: CASSGDIFSQYF. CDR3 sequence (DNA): TGTGCCAGCAGTGGGGACATTTTCTCCCAGTACTTC.

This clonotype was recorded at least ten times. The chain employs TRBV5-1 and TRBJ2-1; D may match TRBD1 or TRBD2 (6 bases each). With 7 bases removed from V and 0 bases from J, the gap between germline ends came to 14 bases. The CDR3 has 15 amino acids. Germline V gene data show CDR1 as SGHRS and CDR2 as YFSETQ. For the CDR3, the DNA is TGCGCCAGCTCCTCGGGGGACACCTCCTACAATGAGCAGTTCTTC. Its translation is CASSSGDTSYNEQFF. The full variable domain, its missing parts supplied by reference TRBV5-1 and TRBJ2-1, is KAGVTQTPRYLIKTRGQQVTLSCSPISGHRSVSWYQQTPGQGLQFLFEYFSETQRNKGNFPGRFSGRQFSNSRSEMNVSTLELGDSALYLCASSSGDTSYNEQFFGPGTRLTVL.

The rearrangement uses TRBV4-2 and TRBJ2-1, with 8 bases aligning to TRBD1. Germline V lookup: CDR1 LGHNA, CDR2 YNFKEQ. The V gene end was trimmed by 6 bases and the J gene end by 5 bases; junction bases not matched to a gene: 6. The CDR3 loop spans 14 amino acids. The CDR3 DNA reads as TGTGCCAGCAGACGACCGGGACAGGACAATGAGCAGTTCTTC. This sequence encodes CASRRPGQDNEQFF.

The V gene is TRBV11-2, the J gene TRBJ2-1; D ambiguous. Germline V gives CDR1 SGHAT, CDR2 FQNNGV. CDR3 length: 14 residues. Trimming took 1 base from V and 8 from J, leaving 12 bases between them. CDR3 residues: CASSLVSTLHEQFF. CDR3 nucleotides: TGTGCCAGCAGCTTAGTCAGTACCCTGCATGAGCAGTTCTTC.

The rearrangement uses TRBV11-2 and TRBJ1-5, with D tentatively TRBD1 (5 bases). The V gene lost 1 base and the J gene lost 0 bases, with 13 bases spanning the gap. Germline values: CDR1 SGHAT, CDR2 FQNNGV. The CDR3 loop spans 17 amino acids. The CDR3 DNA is TGTGCCAGCAGCTTAGGTACCAGGGAAAATAGCAATCAGCCCCAGCATTTT. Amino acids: CASSLGTRENSNQPQHF.

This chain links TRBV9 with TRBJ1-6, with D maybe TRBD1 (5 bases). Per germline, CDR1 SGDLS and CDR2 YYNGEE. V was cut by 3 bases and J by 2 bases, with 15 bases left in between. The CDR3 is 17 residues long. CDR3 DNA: TGTGCCAGCAGCGGAGGGGTGGCGGGAACCTATAATTCACCCCTCCACTTT. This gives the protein CASSGGVAGTYNSPLHF.

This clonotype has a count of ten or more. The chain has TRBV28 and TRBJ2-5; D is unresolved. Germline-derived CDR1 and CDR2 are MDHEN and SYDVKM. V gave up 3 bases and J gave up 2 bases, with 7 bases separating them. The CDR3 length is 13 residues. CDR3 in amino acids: CASSFSMQETQYF. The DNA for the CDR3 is TGTGCCAGCAGTTTTAGTATGCAAGAGACCCAGTACTTC.

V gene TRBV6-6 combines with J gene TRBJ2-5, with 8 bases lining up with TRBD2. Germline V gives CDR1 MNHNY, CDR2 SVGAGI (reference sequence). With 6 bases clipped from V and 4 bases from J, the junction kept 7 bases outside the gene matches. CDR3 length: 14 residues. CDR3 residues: CASSLGLGLETQYF. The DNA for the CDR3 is TGTGCCAGCAGCCTGGGACTAGGTTTAGAGACCCAGTACTTC.

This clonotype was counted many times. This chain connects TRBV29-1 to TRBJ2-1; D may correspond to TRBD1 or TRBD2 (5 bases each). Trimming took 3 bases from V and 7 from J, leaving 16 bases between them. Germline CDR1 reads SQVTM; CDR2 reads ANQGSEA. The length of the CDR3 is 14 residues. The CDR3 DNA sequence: TGCAGCGTTGAGGGGGAAGGTCCAGGGAATGAGCAGTTCTTC. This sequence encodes CSVEGEGPGNEQFF.

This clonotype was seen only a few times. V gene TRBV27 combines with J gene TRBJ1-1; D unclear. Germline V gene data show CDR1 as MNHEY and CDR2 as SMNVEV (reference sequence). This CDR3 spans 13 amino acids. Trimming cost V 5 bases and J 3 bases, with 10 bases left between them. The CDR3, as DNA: TGTGCCAGCAGTGCCTACCGCGACACTGAAGCTTTCTTT. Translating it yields CASSAYRDTEAFF.

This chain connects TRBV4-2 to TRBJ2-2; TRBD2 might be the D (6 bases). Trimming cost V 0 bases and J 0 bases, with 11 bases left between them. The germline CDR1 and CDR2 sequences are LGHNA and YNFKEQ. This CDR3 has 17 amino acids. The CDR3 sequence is CASSQDLPGANTGELFF. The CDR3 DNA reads TGTGCCAGCAGCCAAGATCTCCCGGGAGCGAACACCGGGGAGCTGTTTTTT.

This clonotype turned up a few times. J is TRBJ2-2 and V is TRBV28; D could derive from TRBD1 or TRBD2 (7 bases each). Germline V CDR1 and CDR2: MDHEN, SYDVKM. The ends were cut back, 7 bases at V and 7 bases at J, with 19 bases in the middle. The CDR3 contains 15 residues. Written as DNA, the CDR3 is TGTGCCAGCACAGGGGGGGGCCGCAATGTCGGGGAGCTGTTTTTT. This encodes CASTGGGRNVGELFF.

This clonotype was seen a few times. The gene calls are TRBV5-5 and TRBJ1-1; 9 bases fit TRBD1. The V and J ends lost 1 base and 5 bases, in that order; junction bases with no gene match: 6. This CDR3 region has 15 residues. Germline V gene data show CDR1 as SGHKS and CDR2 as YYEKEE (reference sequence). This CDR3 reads CASSLLGQGWTEAFF. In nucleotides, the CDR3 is TGTGCCAGCAGCTTGTTGGGACAGGGATGGACTGAAGCTTTCTTT.

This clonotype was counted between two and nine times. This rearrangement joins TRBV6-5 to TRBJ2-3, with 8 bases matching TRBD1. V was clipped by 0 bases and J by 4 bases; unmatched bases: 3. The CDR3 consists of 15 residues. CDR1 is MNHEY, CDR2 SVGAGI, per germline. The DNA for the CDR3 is TGTGCCAGCAGTTACTCGTCACAGGGGGCAGATACGCAGTATTTT. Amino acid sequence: CASSYSSQGADTQYF.

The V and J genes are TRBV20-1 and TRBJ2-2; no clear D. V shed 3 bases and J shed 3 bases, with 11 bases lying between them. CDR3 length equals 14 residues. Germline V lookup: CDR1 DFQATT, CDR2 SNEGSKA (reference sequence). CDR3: CSARPERHTGELFF. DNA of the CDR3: TGCAGTGCTAGGCCCGAAAGGCACACCGGGGAGCTGTTTTTT.

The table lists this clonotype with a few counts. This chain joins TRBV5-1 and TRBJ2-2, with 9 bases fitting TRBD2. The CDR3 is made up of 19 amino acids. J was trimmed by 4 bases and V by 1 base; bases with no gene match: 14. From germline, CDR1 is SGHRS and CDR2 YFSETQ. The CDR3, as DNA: TGCGCCAGCAGCTTGACCCGTTTTATAGCGGGGGATAGCACCGGGGAGCTGTTTTTT. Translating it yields CASSLTRFIAGDSTGELFF.

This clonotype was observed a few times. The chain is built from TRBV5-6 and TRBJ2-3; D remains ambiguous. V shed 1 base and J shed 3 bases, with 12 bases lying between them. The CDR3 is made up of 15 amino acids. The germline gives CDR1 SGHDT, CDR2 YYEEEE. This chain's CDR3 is CASSLIPGATDTQYF. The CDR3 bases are TGTGCCAGCAGCTTGATCCCGGGCGCTACAGATACGCAGTATTTT.

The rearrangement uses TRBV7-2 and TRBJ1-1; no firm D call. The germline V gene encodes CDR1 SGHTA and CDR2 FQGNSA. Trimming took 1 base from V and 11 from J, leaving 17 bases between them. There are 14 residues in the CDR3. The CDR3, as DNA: TGTGCCAGCAGCTTAGAAGGCTTGTTGTGGGGTGCTTTCTTT. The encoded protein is CASSLEGLLWGAFF.

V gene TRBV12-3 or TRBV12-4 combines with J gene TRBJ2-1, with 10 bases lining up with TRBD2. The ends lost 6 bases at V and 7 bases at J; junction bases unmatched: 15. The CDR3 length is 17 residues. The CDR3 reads CASSPGRLAGVKNEQFF. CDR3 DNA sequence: TGTGCCAGCAGCCCAGGGCGGCTAGCGGGAGTGAAGAATGAGCAGTTCTTC.

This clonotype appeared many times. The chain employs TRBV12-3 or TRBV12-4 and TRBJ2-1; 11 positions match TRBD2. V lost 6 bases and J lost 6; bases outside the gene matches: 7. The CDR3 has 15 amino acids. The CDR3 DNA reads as TGTGCCAGCAGGCCACTAGCGGGAGAGACCAATGAGCAGTTCTTC. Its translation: CASRPLAGETNEQFF.

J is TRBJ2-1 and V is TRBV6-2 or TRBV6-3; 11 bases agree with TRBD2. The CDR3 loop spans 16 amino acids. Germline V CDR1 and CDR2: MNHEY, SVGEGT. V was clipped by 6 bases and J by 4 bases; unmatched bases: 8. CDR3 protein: CASSSSGLAVYNEQFF. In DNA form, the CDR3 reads TGTGCCAGCAGCTCGTCGGGACTAGCGGTATACAATGAGCAGTTCTTC.

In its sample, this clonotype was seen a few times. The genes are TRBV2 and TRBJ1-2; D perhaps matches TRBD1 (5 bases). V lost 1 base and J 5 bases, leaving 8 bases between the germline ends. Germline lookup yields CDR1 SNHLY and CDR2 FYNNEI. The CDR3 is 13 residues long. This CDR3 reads CASSEEGQYGYTF. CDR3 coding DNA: TGTGCCAGCAGTGAAGAGGGGCAGTATGGCTACACCTTC.